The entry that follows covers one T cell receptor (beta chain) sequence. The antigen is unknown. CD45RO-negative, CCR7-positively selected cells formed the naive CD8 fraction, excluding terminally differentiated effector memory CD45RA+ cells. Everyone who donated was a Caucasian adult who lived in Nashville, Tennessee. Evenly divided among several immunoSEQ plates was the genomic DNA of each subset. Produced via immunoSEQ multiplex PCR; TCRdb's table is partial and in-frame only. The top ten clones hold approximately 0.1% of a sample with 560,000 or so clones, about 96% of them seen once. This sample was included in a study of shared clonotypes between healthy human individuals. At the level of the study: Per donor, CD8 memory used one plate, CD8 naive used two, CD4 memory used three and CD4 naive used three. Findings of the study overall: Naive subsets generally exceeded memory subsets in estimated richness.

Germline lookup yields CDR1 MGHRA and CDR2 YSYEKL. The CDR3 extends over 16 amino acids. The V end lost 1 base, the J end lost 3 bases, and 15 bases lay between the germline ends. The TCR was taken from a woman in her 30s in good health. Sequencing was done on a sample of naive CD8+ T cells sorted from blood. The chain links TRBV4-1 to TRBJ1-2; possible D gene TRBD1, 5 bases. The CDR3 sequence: CASSQGGVDRDYGYTF. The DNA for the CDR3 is TGCGCCAGCAGCCAAGGGGGCGTTGACAGAGACTATGGCTACACCTTC.